This T cell receptor beta chain stems from a study of CD8 T cells in Susac syndrome (dated by TCRdb to the late 2010s). At the level of the whole study: The study used repertoire sequencing to test whether antigen drove CD8+ T cell activation and differentiation in Susac syndrome. What the authors observed across the whole study: The number of individuals in the TCR sequencing and HLA analysis was acknowledged as relatively small.

The CDR3 runs 14 amino acids, cysteine and phenylalanine included. Left in the record is the CDR3 DNA by itself, 42 bases read in frame from the first base. V lost 1 base and J lost 8 bases, and the count of bases not matched to a germline gene is 5. CDR1 is given as LNHDA and CDR2 as SQIVND, both from the germline V gene (reference sequence). This clonotype was seen only once. Its antigen target is currently unknown. Per-base qualities were not stored, and no clone one base away is much larger. One read is thin evidence. RNA was extracted using the RNeasy kit, and about 0.5 to 1 microgram was reverse transcribed with random hexamers. The immunoSEQ multiplex PCR assay, which covers 54 Vbeta and 13 Jbeta segments, was used to amplify TCR beta CDR3 regions. Bias from PCR amplification was corrected by using a synthetic template baseline for primer optimization and for computational correction. Per the source publication's procedure: Reads were annotated to V, D and J genes according to IMGT and were analyzed with immunoSEQ Analyzer, with only productive sequences retained. To calculate clonality, Shannon entropy was normalized by log2 of the number of productive unique sequences and then subtracted from one. Public and private clones were assessed among the 100 most prevalent clones of each patient and control. Clones were defined as Susac-specific when absent from the healthy and MS cohorts, from 1,000 to 1,100 published viral clones and from other ImmuneACCESS disease sequences. TCRdb reworked the public reads: Q25 trimming with fastp, MiXCR clone assembly, productive beta chains retained. Each entry is one CDR3 protein sequence, shown with its most common DNA and genes. It is TCRdb's table, rather than the study itself, that gives the V and J calls and clone size. This sample is represented by approximately 220,000 distinct CDR3 sequences; 85% to 95% of them were singletons. The ten largest clones capture around 0.08% of the sample.

Peripheral blood CD8+ and CD4+ T cells from healthy donors, Susac syndrome patients and multiple sclerosis patients were profiled using high-throughput TCR beta sequencing. The multiple sclerosis controls were treatment-naive patients who had stable or active relapsing-remitting disease and met the revised McDonald criteria. Bulk CD8+ and CD4+ T cells were purified magnetically by negative isolation, whereas CD8+ TEMRA cells were enriched by FACS. Blood was collected in EDTA tubes and processed within 24 hours, with PBMCs isolated through density gradient centrifugation. PBMCs intended for TCR sequencing were cryopreserved in liquid nitrogen and thawed later in a water bath at 37 degrees C. The sorted or isolated CD4+, CD8+ and CD8+ TEMRA cells reached a purity of at least 90%.

This TCR was recovered from a human donor with multiple sclerosis. The V and J genes are TRBV19 and TRBJ1-2, with 9 bases in between that match TRBD1. Sequenced input: CD4+ T cells from PBMCs. The CDR3 region has the sequence CASSIGTGGGGYTF. The base sequence is TGTGCCAGTAGTATAGGTACAGGGGGCGGCGGCTACACCTTC.